This TCR beta chain was captured in a study of response to subunit inactivated influenza vaccine. There are many counts of this clonotype. TCRdb re-derived calls from the RT-PCR reads in MiXCR, one entry per CDR3 protein. The sample lists more than 450,000 distinct CDR3 sequences, approximately 10% occurring once. This sample also belongs to another study, concerning T cells expressing NK-cell markers. That investigation notes: Production of TCR beta cDNA relied on 5'RACE template switching with UMIs. The sorts in several experiments were restricted to alpha-beta TCR T cells by an anti-gamma-delta TCR antibody. Leadership of the CD3+CD56-NKG2C+ fraction also belonged to these clonotypes in several donors.

The receptor's source is a man aged 50-60 years who received an inactivated influenza vaccine. Sequenced here: PBMCs from blood, sampled on the day of vaccination.

The CDR3 DNA sequence: TGTGCCAGCAGCTTAGTAACCCTCGGGAGGGCCTCAGAGACCCAGTACTTC. Residues: CASSLVTLGRASETQYF. The V gene is TRBV7-2, the J gene TRBJ2-5, with TRBD2 matching 8 bases. Trimming took 1 base from V and 4 from J; bases not matched to a gene: 11. Germline CDR1 SGHTA, CDR2 FQGNSA. The CDR3 length is 17 residues.